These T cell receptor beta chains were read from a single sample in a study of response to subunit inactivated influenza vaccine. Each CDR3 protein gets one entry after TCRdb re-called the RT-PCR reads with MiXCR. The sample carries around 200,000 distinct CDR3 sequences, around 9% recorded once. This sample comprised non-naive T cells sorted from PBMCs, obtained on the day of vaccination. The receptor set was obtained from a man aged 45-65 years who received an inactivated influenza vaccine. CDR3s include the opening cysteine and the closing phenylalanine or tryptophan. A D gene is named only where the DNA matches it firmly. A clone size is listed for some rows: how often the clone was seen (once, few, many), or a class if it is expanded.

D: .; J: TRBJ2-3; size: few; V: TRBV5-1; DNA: TGCGCCAGCAGCTTGTCCGGTTCCGGCACAGATACGCAGTATTTT; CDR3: CASSLSGSGTDTQYF
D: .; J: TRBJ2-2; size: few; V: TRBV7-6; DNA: TGTGCCAGCAGCCCCGGGCGGGTACAAAACGGGGAGCTGTTTTTT; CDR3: CASSPGRVQNGELFF
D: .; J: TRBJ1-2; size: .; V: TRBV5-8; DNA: TGTGCCAGCAGCTTGGCTCCGTCAGGCTACACCTTC; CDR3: CASSLAPSGYTF
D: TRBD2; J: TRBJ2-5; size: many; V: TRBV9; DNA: TGTGCCAGCAGCGTAGCTTATTCCGGGGGGGAAGAGACCCAGTACTTC; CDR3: CASSVAYSGGEETQYF
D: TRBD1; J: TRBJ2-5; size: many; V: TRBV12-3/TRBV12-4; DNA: TGTGCCAGCAGTTTAGCCCCCCTGGACAGGGGGCAAGAGACCCAGTACTTC; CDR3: CASSLAPLDRGQETQYF
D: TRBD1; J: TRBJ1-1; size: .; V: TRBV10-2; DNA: TGCGCCAGCAGAGCCCCCGGGACAGGGGAAGCTTTCTTT; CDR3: CASRAPGTGEAFF
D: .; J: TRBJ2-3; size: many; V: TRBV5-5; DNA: TGTGCCAGCAGCTTGGACGGCCCTACGCAGTATTTT; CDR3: CASSLDGPTQYF
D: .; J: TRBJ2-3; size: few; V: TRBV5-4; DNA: TGTGCCAGCAGCCAGCAGGGGCGGATAGATACGCAGTATTTT; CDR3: CASSQQGRIDTQYF
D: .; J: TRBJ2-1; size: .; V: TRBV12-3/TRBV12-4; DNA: TGTGCCAGCAGTTTACCCGGGGGCGAGCGGCAGTTCTTC; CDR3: CASSLPGGERQFF
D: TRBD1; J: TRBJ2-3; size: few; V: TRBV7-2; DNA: TGTGCCAGCAGCTTAGCGGGACAGGCCTCAGATACGCAGTATTTT; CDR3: CASSLAGQASDTQYF
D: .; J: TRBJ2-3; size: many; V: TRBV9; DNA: TGTGCCAGCAGCGTAGGGGAATACTACCCAGATACGCAGTATTTT; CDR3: CASSVGEYYPDTQYF
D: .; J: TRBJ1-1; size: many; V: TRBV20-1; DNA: TGCAGTGCTAGAGAGGGAACAGTCATGAACACTGAAGCTTTCTTT; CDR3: CSAREGTVMNTEAFF
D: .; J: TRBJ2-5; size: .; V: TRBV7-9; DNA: TGTGCCAGCAGCTTGGACGGTCAGACCCAGAACTTC; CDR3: CASSLDGQTQNF
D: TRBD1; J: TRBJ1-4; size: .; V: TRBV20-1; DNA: TGCAGTGCTAGAAACCTTCGACAGGGTTCAACTAATGAAAAACTGTTTTTT; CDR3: CSARNLRQGSTNEKLFF
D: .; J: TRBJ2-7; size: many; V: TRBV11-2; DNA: TGTGCCAGCAGCTTATCAAGCAGTCGGAGGGTCCCTTCCTACGAGCAGTACTTC; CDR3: CASSLSSSRRVPSYEQYF
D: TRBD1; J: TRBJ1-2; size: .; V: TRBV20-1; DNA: TGCAGTGGAGCCATACAGGGGGCGCGCGGCTACACCTTC; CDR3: CSGAIQGARGYTF
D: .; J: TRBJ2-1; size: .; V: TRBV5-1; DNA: TGCGCCAGCAGCTCGGATACCGGGTCCTTCAATGAGCAGTTCTTC; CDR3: CASSSDTGSFNEQFF
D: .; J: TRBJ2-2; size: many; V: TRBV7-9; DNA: TGTGCCAGCAGTCCCGGGACTGGCGGGGAGCTGTTTTTT; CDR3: CASSPGTGGELFF
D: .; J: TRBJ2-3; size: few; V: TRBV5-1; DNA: TGCGCCAGCAGCTGGCAGGGGGGCGAGACCACAGATACGCAGTATTTT; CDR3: CASSWQGGETTDTQYF
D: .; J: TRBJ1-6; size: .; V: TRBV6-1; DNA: TGTGCCAGCAGTGGGACGGCCGGGGTATCCTATAATTCACCCCTCCACTTT; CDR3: CASSGTAGVSYNSPLHF
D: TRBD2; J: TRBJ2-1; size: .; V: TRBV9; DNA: TGTGCCAGCAGCGTAGGACTAGCGGGATCAATCGTCGATGAGCAGTTCTTC; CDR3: CASSVGLAGSIVDEQFF
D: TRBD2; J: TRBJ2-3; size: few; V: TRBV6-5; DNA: TGTGCCAGCAGTTACGGGCTAGCGGGATCAGATACGCAGTATTTT; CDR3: CASSYGLAGSDTQYF
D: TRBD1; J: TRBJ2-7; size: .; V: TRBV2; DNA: TGTGCCAGCAGCTTTCTGGGACAGGGCTACGAGCAGTACTTC; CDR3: CASSFLGQGYEQYF
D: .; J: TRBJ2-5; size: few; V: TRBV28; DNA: TGTGCCAGCAGGGCACTCCTGACCCAGTACTTC; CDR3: CASRALLTQYF